The 21 T cell receptor beta chains in this list originate from one sample, sequenced in a study of blood T cell repertoires in COVID-19 (dated by TCRdb to the early 2020s). The library came from the immunoSEQ multiplex PCR assay. The table comes from immuneACCESS by way of TCRdb, which keeps in-frame sequences with V and J called. Part of the clones is missing from these tables; in studies checked, under half for an unresolved V gene and the rest for unknown reasons. The sample data list around 320,000 clones, and roughly 86% of these were observed just once. The biggest ten clones account for around 10% of the sample. Sequencing input: peripheral blood. Receptor source: a woman aged 25 to 39 with COVID-19, enrolled during active disease.

V is TRBV5-1 and J is TRBJ2-3, with D unresolved. The CDR3 extends over 12 amino acids. CDR1 and CDR2 from the germline V gene are SGHRS and YFSETQ. The V end was cut by 2 bases, the J end by 6 bases, with 7 bases between. DNA of the CDR3: TGCGCCAGCAGCTTAGGAGAGGATACGCAGTATTTT. Its translation: CASSLGEDTQYF.

This rearrangement joins TRBV11-2 to TRBJ2-5; perhaps TRBD2 as D (6 bases). CDR1 is SGHAT and CDR2 is FQNNGV in the germline V gene. CDR3 length: 12 amino acids. Trimming shortened V by 7 bases and J by 4 bases, and 10 bases separated the two germline ends. The CDR3 bases are TGTGCCAGCATCGGGGGAGGAGAGACCCAGTACTTC. Protein: CASIGGGETQYF.

The V gene is TRBV3-1 (or the pseudogene TRBV3-2), the J gene TRBJ2-1, with D possibly matching TRBD2 (5 bases). Germline CDR1 is LGHDT and CDR2 is YNNKEL (reference sequence). V was cut by 0 bases and J by 8 bases, with 8 bases left in between. CDR3 length: 13 residues. CDR3 protein: CASSQDGRDEQFF. The CDR3 region has the DNA TGTGCCAGCAGCCAAGATGGGCGGGATGAGCAGTTCTTC.

This sequence joins TRBV12-5 and TRBJ1-1, with D tentatively TRBD1 (6 bases). Deletions cut 3 bases from V and 5 bases from J, with 10 bases between. CDR3 length: 13 residues. Germline V CDR1 and CDR2: LGHNT, FRNRAP. CDR3: CASGLRGSTEAFF. DNA for the CDR3: TGTGCTAGTGGTTTAAGGGGGAGTACTGAAGCTTTCTTT.

The chain links TRBV19 to TRBJ1-5; possibly TRBD1 for D (6 bases). Germline V gives CDR1 LNHDA, CDR2 SQIVND (reference sequence). The CDR3 sequence is 15 residues long. V was pared by 6 bases and J by 4 bases, with 16 bases between. The CDR3 loop reads CASSGGGHPNQPQHF. Here the CDR3 DNA reads TGTGCCAGTAGCGGGGGGGGGCACCCAAATCAGCCCCAGCATTTT.

CDR3 protein: CASSPSVYTPSYNSPLHF. For the CDR3, the DNA is TGTGCCAGCTCACCAAGTGTGTATACTCCCTCCTATAATTCACCCCTCCACTTT. This chain joins TRBV18 and TRBJ1-6, with D unclear. Germline V CDR1 and CDR2: KGHSH, LQKENI. The length of the CDR3 is 18 residues. The germline V and J ends were trimmed by 2 bases and 0 bases, with 14 bases remaining between them. Based on the CDR3 plus reference TRBV18 and TRBJ1-6, the full variable domain is NAGVMQNPRHLVRRRGQEARLRCSPMKGHSHVYWYRQLPEEGLKFMVYLQKENIIDESGMPKERFSAEFPKEGPSILRIQQVVRGDSAAYFCASSPSVYTPSYNSPLHFGNGTRLTVT.

This rearrangement joins TRBV12-3 or TRBV12-4 to TRBJ2-7; the match to TRBD1 covers 9 bases. With 6 bases clipped from V and 6 bases from J, the junction kept 6 bases outside the gene matches. CDR3 size: 13 residues. CDR3 nucleotides: TGTGCCAGCAGAAGACAGGGGGGGCGCGAGCAGTACTTC. It yields the protein CASRRQGGREQYF.

The genes are TRBV5-6 and TRBJ1-1; 7 nucleotides align to TRBD1. Germline loops: CDR1 SGHDT, CDR2 YYEEEE. This CDR3 is 13 amino acids long. V was clipped by 0 bases and J by 6 bases; unmatched bases: 2. CDR3 sequence reads: CASSLGGTAEAFF. The DNA of the CDR3 is TGTGCCAGCAGCTTGGGAGGGACAGCTGAAGCTTTCTTT.

The gene calls are TRBV28 and TRBJ1-2; D possibly corresponds to TRBD1 (6 bases). V gave up 5 bases and J gave up 7 bases, with 17 bases separating them. The germline gives CDR1 MDHEN, CDR2 SYDVKM. The CDR3 sequence is 14 residues long. CDR3 amino acids: CASSLTGSEGGYTF. In DNA, the CDR3 is TGTGCCAGCAGTCTGACAGGCTCTGAGGGTGGCTACACCTTC.

The J gene is TRBJ2-6, the V gene TRBV3-1 (or the pseudogene TRBV3-2), with TRBD1 matching 7 bases. Germline-derived CDR1 and CDR2 are LGHDT and YNNKEL (reference sequence). This CDR3 spans 19 amino acids. V was clipped by 4 bases and J by 0 bases; unmatched bases: 12. The CDR3 here is CASSLAGGDVYSGANVLTF. In nucleotides, the CDR3 is TGTGCCAGCAGCCTAGCAGGGGGTGACGTTTACTCTGGGGCCAACGTCCTGACTTTC.

The rearrangement uses TRBV5-4 and TRBJ2-2; the D is unclear. The CDR3 runs 12 residues. The germline gives CDR1 SGHNT, CDR2 YYREEE (reference sequence). V lost 3 bases and J 5 bases, leaving 5 bases between the germline ends. CDR3 region: CASSSRTGELFF. CDR3 DNA: TGTGCCAGCAGCTCCCGGACCGGGGAGCTGTTTTTT.

CDR3 coding DNA: TGTGCCAGCAGTTACTGGGTGACACCTAACACTGAAGCTTTCTTT. Amino acid sequence: CASSYWVTPNTEAFF. V and J are TRBV6-2 or TRBV6-3 and TRBJ1-1; D remains ambiguous. Germline values: CDR1 MNHEY, CDR2 SVGEGT. This CDR3 has 15 amino acids. Trimming took 1 base from V and 2 from J, leaving 11 bases between them.

V gene TRBV7-8 combines with J gene TRBJ2-3; 9 positions agree with TRBD1. The trim removed 10 bases at V and 3 bases at J, leaving 8 bases unmatched. The CDR3 spans 14 residues. Germline values: CDR1 SGHVS, CDR2 FQNEAQ. This CDR3 is CATAGQGGTDTQYF. DNA for the CDR3: TGTGCCACCGCGGGACAGGGAGGTACAGATACGCAGTATTTT.

The chain uses TRBV27 and TRBJ2-7; the D gene is possibly TRBD2 (6 bases). Germline V lookup: CDR1 MNHEY, CDR2 SMNVEV (reference sequence). Trimming cost V 3 bases and J 3 bases, with 9 bases left between them. The CDR3 is made up of 13 amino acids. The CDR3 nucleotides are TGTGCCAGCAGTTTCGGGACTGGCTACGAGCAGTACTTC. Its protein product is CASSFGTGYEQYF.

The rearrangement joins TRBV14 to TRBJ2-7; D gene uncertain. Trimming removed 4 bases at V and 2 bases at J, with 12 bases between. Germline lookup yields CDR1 SGHDN and CDR2 FVKESK. This CDR3 is built from 14 residues. In nucleotides, the CDR3 is TGTGCCAGCAGCCTATTGACACGACCCTACGAGCAGTACTTC. Amino acid sequence: CASSLLTRPYEQYF. Combining the CDR3 with reference TRBV14 and TRBJ2-7 gives the whole variable domain EAGVTQFPSHSVIEKGQTVTLRCDPISGHDNLYWYRRVMGKEIKFLLHFVKESKQDESGMPNNRFLAERTGGTYSTLKVQPAELEDSGVYFCASSLLTRPYEQYFGPGTRLTVT.

This chain links TRBV18 with TRBJ2-5; D ambiguous. CDR1 and CDR2 from the germline V gene are KGHSH and LQKENI. The CDR3 has 13 amino acids. V was shortened by 6 bases and J by 5 bases, with 13 bases between the two germline ends. For the CDR3, the DNA is TGTGCCAGCTCCGCAAGGTCCGGGGAGACCCAGTACTTC. This translates into CASSARSGETQYF. The full variable domain, rest sourced from reference TRBV18 and TRBJ2-5, is NAGVMQNPRHLVRRRGQEARLRCSPMKGHSHVYWYRQLPEEGLKFMVYLQKENIIDESGMPKERFSAEFPKEGPSILRIQQVVRGDSAAYFCASSARSGETQYFGPGTRLLVL.

The chain couples TRBV5-1 to TRBJ2-7; 7 bases fit TRBD1. V shed 4 bases and J 2 bases; nucleotides not matched to a gene: 9. The CDR3 loop spans 15 amino acids. Germline CDR1 SGHRS, CDR2 YFSETQ. This CDR3 is CASSPGPGQTYEQYF. The CDR3 DNA follows: TGCGCCAGCAGCCCCGGTCCGGGACAGACCTACGAGCAGTACTTC.

The V call is TRBV11-2, the J call TRBJ2-5; D is undetermined. The V gene's germline CDR1 is SGHAT and CDR2 FQNNGV. This CDR3 is 14 amino acids long. V shed 7 bases and J shed 3 bases, with 15 bases lying between them. CDR3 in amino acids: CASTSMRGKETQYF. In DNA form, the CDR3 reads TGTGCCAGCACCTCGATGCGCGGAAAAGAGACCCAGTACTTC.

V is TRBV9 and J is TRBJ1-1; D remains unclear. This CDR3 has 14 residues. CDR1 SGDLS and CDR2 YYNGEE come from the germline V gene. Trimming left V 2 bases short and J 1 base short, with 9 bases between. This CDR3 reads CASSVGRKNTEAFF. DNA for the CDR3: TGTGCCAGCAGCGTCGGGAGGAAGAACACTGAAGCTTTCTTT.

V and J are TRBV5-1 and TRBJ1-6, with D possibly matching TRBD1 (5 bases). V lost 1 base and J lost 0, with 8 bases in between. Germline CDR1 SGHRS, CDR2 YFSETQ. The CDR3 runs 16 residues. The DNA for the CDR3 is TGCGCCAGCAGCTTGACAGGCAGCTCCTATAATTCACCCCTCCACTTT. Translating gives CASSLTGSSYNSPLHF. The variable domain in full, completed from reference TRBV5-1 and TRBJ1-6, reads KAGVTQTPRYLIKTRGQQVTLSCSPISGHRSVSWYQQTPGQGLQFLFEYFSETQRNKGNFPGRFSGRQFSNSRSEMNVSTLELGDSALYLCASSLTGSSYNSPLHFGNGTRLTVT.

The chain couples TRBV7-9 to TRBJ1-1, with 7 bases matching TRBD1. Germline lookup yields CDR1 SEHNR and CDR2 FQNEAQ (reference sequence). This CDR3 spans 15 amino acids. V shed 5 bases and J 5 bases; nucleotides not matched to a gene: 11. CDR3 sequence (DNA): TGTGCCAGCAGCCACTCAACAGGGGAATGGACTGAAGCTTTCTTT. Residues: CASSHSTGEWTEAFF.